This entry lists 6 T cell receptor beta chains sequenced from one sample in a study of blood T cell repertoires in COVID-19. The protocol was immunoSEQ multiplex PCR, while the TCRdb copy is restricted to in-frame clones and leaves out a portion. The table records under 150,000 clones, nearly 80% of them present only once. The sequenced material came from PBMCs or T cells enriched from blood (not recorded which). The receptors derive from a woman between 50 and 59 years old who had recovered from COVID-19.

This chain connects TRBV2 to TRBJ2-1, with D perhaps matching TRBD2 (6 bases). Germline assignment: CDR1 SNHLY and CDR2 FYNNEI. The CDR3 extends over 16 amino acids. The V and J ends lost 2 bases and 5 bases respectively, with 16 bases between them. CDR3 nucleotides: TGTGCCAGCAGTGAATTTGTGGCTAGCGCGAACAATGAGCAGTTCTTC. This gives the protein CASSEFVASANNEQFF.

V and J are TRBV24-1 and TRBJ2-2, with TRBD2 identical over 9 bases. The germline gives CDR1 KGHDR, CDR2 SFDVKD. The length of the CDR3 is 17 residues. J was trimmed by 0 bases and V by 1 base; bases with no gene match: 2. CDR3 amino acids: CATSDLLAGPNTGELFF. Here the CDR3 DNA reads TGTGCCACCAGTGATTTACTAGCGGGCCCGAACACCGGGGAGCTGTTTTTT.

The chain has TRBV28 and TRBJ1-5, with 9 bases matching TRBD1. J lost 4 bases, V lost 5 bases, and 6 bases had no gene match. CDR1 and CDR2 from the germline V gene are MDHEN and SYDVKM. The CDR3 sequence is 15 residues long. The CDR3 protein is CASSPGTGINQPQHF. CDR3 nucleotides: TGTGCCAGCAGTCCCGGGACAGGGATTAATCAGCCCCAGCATTTT.

The rearrangement uses TRBV11-3 and TRBJ1-1; D might be TRBD1 (5 bases). Trimming shortened V by 0 bases and J by 0 bases, and 11 bases separated the two germline ends. Germline V gene lookup returns CDR1 SGHNT and CDR2 YENEEA. This CDR3 contains 16 residues. The CDR3 DNA reads as TGTGCCAGCAGCTTAGATTGGGGGGGGATGAACACTGAAGCTTTCTTT. As protein: CASSLDWGGMNTEAFF.

In its sample, this clone was seen once. The chain carries TRBV7-3 and TRBJ2-1; TRBD2 matches 9 bases. Unmatched junction bases numbered 8, after V lost 1 base and J lost 4 bases. CDR1 SGHTA and CDR2 FQGTGA come from the germline V gene. This CDR3 region has 17 residues. DNA of the CDR3: TGTGCCAGCAGCTTAAGCCCTAGCGGGACCCGTTACAATGAGCAGTTCTTC. Protein product: CASSLSPSGTRYNEQFF.

The chain uses TRBV5-1 and TRBJ2-1; 9 nucleotides line up with TRBD1. This CDR3 region has 14 residues. The V segment lost 3 bases and the J segment 9 bases; nucleotides outside the gene matches: 7. In germline, CDR1 is SGHRS, CDR2 YFSETQ. This CDR3 reads CASSWRQGVTEQFF. CDR3 sequence (DNA): TGCGCCAGCAGCTGGAGACAGGGGGTAACTGAGCAGTTCTTC. The full variable domain, with the rest looked up from reference TRBV5-1 and TRBJ2-1, is KAGVTQTPRYLIKTRGQQVTLSCSPISGHRSVSWYQQTPGQGLQFLFEYFSETQRNKGNFPGRFSGRQFSNSRSEMNVSTLELGDSALYLCASSWRQGVTEQFFGPGTRLTVL.